This entry features one T cell receptor beta chain sequence. The antigen remains undetermined. The CDR3 covers 16 residues. The V segment lost 1 base and the J segment 5 bases; nucleotides outside the gene matches: 6. Germline V gene lookup returns CDR1 MGHRA and CDR2 YSYEKL. With 60 Vbeta and 13 Jbeta primers, the PCR was carried out. TCRdb keeps only in-frame clones here, not all; method: immunoSEQ multiplex PCR. This repertoire shows around 110,000 clones, 82% found once; its top ten account for roughly 1.6%. The sample belongs to a study of cytomegalovirus exposure and HLA in healthy donors. Study-level findings and limits: Later, TCR association rates were found to vary by HLA locus, highest for DRB1 and lowest for HLA-C.

The TCR sequence derives from a man aged 50 to 59 in good health and CMV-seronegative. Sequences were obtained from PBMCs. The genes are TRBV4-1 and TRBJ1-5; 9 positions agree with TRBD1. Here the CDR3 DNA reads TGCGCCAGCAGCCAAGTGACGGGACAGGGTTATCAGCCCCAGCATTTT. Protein product: CASSQVTGQGYQPQHF.